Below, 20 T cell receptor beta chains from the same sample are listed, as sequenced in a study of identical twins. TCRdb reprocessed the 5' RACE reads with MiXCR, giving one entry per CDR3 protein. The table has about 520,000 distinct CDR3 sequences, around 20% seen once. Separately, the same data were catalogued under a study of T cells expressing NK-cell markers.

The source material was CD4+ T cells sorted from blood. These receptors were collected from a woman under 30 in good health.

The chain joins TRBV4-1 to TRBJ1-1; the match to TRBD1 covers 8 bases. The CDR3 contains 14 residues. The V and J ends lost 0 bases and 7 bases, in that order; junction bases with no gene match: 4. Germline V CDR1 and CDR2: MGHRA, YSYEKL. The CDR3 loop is CASSQEDRVSEAFF. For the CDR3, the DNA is TGCGCCAGCAGCCAAGAGGACAGGGTTAGTGAAGCTTTCTTT.

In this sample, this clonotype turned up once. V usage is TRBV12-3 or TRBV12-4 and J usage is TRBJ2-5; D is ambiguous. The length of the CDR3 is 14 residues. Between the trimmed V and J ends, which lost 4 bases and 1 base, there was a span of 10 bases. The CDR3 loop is CASSYRNTQETQYF. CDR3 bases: TGTGCCAGCAGTTACCGGAACACCCAAGAGACCCAGTACTTC.

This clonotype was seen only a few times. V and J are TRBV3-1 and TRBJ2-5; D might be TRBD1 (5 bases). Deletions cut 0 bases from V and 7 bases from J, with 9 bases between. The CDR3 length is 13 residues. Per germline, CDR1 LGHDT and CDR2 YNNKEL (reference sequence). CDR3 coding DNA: TGTGCCAGCAGCCAAGAAAAAAGGGGGACCCAGTACTTC. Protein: CASSQEKRGTQYF.

As DNA, the CDR3 is TGTGCCAGCAGCCTCACTCACAGCGGGGGCTACAATGAGCAGTTCTTC. Translation: CASSLTHSGGYNEQFF. This sequence joins TRBV6-1 and TRBJ2-1, with TRBD2 matching over 8 bases. This CDR3 contains 16 residues. V was clipped by 6 bases and J by 3 bases; unmatched bases: 10. The germline V gene has CDR1 MNHNS and CDR2 SASEGT.

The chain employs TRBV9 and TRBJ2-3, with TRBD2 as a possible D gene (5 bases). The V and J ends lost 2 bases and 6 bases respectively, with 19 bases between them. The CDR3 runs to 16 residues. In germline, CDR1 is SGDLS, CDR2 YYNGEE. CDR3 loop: CASSVRGLGLRDTQYF. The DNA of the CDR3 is TGTGCCAGCAGCGTCCGCGGACTGGGCCTGAGGGATACGCAGTATTTT.

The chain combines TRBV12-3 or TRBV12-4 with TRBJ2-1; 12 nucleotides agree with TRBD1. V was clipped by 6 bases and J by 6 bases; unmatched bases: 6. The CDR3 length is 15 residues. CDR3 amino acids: CASSAGQGAVNEQFF. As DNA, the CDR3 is TGTGCCAGCAGCGCGGGACAGGGGGCAGTCAATGAGCAGTTCTTC.

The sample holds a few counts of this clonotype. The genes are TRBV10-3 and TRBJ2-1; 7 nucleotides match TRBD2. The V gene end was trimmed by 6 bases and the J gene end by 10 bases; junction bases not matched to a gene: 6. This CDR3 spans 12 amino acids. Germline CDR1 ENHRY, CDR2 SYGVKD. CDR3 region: CAIRGGQVEQFF. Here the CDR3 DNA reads TGTGCCATCAGGGGAGGGCAGGTGGAGCAGTTCTTC.

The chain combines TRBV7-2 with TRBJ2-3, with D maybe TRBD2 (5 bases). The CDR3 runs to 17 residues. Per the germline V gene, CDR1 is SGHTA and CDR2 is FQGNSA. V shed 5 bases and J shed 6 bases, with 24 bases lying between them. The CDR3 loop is CASSLAGGSRARDTQYF. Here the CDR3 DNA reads TGTGCCAGCAGCCTCGCCGGCGGGTCCAGAGCCAGGGATACGCAGTATTTT.

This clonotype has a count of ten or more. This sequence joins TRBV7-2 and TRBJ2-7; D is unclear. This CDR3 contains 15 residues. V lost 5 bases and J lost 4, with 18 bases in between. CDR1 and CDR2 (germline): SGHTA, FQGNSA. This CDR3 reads CASSPRPESVYEQYF. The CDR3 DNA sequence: TGTGCCAGCAGCCCGAGACCCGAATCAGTATACGAGCAGTACTTC.

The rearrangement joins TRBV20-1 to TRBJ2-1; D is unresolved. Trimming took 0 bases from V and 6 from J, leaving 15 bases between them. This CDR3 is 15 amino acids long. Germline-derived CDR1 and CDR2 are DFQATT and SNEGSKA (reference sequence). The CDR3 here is CSARDRSGRFNEQFF. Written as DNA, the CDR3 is TGCAGTGCTAGAGATAGGTCAGGCCGATTCAATGAGCAGTTCTTC.

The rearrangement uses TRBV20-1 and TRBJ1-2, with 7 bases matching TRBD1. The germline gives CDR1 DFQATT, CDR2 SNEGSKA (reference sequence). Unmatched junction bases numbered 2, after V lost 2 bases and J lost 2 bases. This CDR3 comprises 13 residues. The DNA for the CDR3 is TGCAGTGCTAGACCAGGGGGGAACTATGGCTACACCTTC. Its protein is CSARPGGNYGYTF.

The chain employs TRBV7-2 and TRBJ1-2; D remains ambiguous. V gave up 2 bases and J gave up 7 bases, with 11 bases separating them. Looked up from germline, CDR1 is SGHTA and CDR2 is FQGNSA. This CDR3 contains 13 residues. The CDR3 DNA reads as TGTGCCAGCAGCTTAATGTCGGTCGCTGGCTACACCTTC. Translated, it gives CASSLMSVAGYTF.

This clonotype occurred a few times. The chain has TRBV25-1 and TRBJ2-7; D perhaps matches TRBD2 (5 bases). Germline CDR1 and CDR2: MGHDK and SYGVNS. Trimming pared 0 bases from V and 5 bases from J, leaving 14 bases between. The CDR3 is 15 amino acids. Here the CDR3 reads CASSEYYLAGNEQYF. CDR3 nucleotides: TGTGCCAGCAGTGAATATTACCTAGCCGGAAACGAGCAGTACTTC.

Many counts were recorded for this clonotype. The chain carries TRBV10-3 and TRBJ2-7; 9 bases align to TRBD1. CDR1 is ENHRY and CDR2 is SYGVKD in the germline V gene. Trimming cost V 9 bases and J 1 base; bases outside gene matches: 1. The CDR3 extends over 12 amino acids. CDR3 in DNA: TGTGCCATTGGGACAGGGTCCTACGAGCAGTACTTC. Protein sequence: CAIGTGSYEQYF.

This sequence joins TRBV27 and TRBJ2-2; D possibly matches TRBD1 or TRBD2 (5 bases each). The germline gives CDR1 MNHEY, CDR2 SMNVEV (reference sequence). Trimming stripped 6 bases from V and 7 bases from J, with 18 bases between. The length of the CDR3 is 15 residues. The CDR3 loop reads CASSVLGTGGGELFF. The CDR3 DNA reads TGTGCCAGCAGCGTCCTAGGGACGGGTGGCGGGGAGCTGTTTTTT.

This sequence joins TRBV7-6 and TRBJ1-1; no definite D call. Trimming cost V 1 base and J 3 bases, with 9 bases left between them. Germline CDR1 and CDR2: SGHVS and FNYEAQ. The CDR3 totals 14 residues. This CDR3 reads CASSLVGQYTEAFF. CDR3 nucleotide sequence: TGTGCCAGCAGCTTAGTAGGCCAGTACACTGAAGCTTTCTTT.

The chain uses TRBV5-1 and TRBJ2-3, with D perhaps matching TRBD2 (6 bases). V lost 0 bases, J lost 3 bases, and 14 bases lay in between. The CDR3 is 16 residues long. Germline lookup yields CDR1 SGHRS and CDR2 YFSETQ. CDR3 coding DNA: TGCGCCAGCAGCTTGGCACGGCGGAGGGGTACAGATACGCAGTATTTT. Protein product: CASSLARRRGTDTQYF.

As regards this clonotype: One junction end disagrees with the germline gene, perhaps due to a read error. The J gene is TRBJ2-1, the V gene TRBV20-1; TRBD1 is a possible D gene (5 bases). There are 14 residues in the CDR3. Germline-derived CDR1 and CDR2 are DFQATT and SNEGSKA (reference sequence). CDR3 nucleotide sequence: TGCAGTGCTCCCACCAGACTCCTGGACAAGGAGCAGTTCTTC. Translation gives CSAPTRLLDKEQFF.

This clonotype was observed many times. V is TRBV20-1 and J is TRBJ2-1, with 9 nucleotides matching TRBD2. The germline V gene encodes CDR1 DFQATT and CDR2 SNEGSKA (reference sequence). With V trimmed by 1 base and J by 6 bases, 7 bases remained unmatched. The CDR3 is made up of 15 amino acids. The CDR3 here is CSARAGTSISNEQFF. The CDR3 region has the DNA TGCAGTGCTAGAGCCGGGACTAGCATCTCCAATGAGCAGTTCTTC.

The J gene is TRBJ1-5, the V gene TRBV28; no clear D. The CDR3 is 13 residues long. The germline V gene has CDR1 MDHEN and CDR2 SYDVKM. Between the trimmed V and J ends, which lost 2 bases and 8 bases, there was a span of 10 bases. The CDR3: CASSLIEDKPQHF. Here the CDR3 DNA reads TGTGCCAGCAGTTTAATAGAGGATAAGCCCCAGCATTTT.